One and the same sample provided the 5 T cell receptor beta chains below, sequenced in a study of shared clonotypes between healthy human individuals. The data were produced by immunoSEQ multiplex PCR, yet TCRdb's version contains in-frame clones alone and is incomplete. In the table there are about 640,000 clones, about 78% of which are singletons. Sequenced material: memory CD4+ T cells sorted from blood. Subset noted: CD45RA-negative fraction. These receptors were collected from a woman in her twenties or thirties in good health.

The CDR3 is CASNQDGNQPQHF. In DNA, the CDR3 is TGTGCCAGTAATCAAGACGGCAATCAGCCCCAGCATTTT. The V call is TRBV19, the J call TRBJ1-5; D call uncertain. This CDR3 has 13 residues. Trimming left V 7 bases short and J 2 bases short, with 9 bases between. Per germline, CDR1 LNHDA and CDR2 SQIVND (reference sequence).

J is TRBJ1-2 and V is TRBV19, with a possible D match to TRBD1 (5 bases). From germline, CDR1 is LNHDA and CDR2 SQIVND (reference sequence). The CDR3 sequence is 13 residues long. Trimming cost V 7 bases and J 3 bases, with 12 bases left between them. In DNA, the CDR3 is TGTGCCAGTACCTTGGGCAGGGACTATGGCTACACCTTC. Protein sequence: CASTLGRDYGYTF.

This clone came up many times. The gene calls are TRBV20-1 and TRBJ2-1; no clear D. V was pared by 7 bases and J by 5 bases, with 9 bases between. The CDR3 consists of 11 residues. The germline V gene encodes CDR1 DFQATT and CDR2 SNEGSKA (reference sequence). The CDR3 sequence: CSEKRDNEQFF. The CDR3 DNA reads as TGCAGTGAAAAACGGGACAATGAGCAGTTCTTC.

This chain joins TRBV18 and TRBJ1-1; TRBD1 agrees at 7 bases. The CDR3 covers 14 residues. V lost 6 bases to trimming and J lost 5 bases; unmatched junction nucleotides: 9. CDR1 is KGHSH, CDR2 LQKENI, per germline. This chain's CDR3 is CASSQGQVGTEAFF. CDR3 bases: TGTGCCAGCTCCCAAGGACAGGTGGGGACTGAAGCTTTCTTT. Full variable domain (missing parts from reference TRBV18 and TRBJ1-1): NAGVMQNPRHLVRRRGQEARLRCSPMKGHSHVYWYRQLPEEGLKFMVYLQKENIIDESGMPKERFSAEFPKEGPSILRIQQVVRGDSAAYFCASSQGQVGTEAFFGQGTRLTVV.

V and J are TRBV12-2 and TRBJ2-5. TRBV12-2 is an annotated pseudogene. The CDR3 consists of 14 residues. In DNA form, the CDR3 reads TGTGCAAGTCGCTTAGGCCTCTACCAAGAGACCCAGTACTTC. Translating gives CASRLGLYQETQYF.